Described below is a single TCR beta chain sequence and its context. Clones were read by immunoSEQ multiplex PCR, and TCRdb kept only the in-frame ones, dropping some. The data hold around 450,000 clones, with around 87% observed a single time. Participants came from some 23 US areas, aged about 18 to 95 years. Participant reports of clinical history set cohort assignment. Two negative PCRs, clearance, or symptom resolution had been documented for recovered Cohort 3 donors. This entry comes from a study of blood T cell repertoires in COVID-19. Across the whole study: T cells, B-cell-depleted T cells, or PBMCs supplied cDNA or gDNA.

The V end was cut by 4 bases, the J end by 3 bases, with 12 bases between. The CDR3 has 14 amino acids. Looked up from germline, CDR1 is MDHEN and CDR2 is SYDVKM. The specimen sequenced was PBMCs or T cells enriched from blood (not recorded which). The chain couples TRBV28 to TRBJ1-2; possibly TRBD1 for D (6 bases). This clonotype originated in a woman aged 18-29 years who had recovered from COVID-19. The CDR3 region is CASSWTVFYYGYTF. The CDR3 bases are TGTGCCAGCAGTTGGACAGTCTTCTACTATGGCTACACCTTC.